Below, one T cell receptor (beta chain) is given with its context. Antigen unknown. Using RNA transcripts as the source, TCR beta CDR3 regions were amplified. In the first-round RT-PCR of the TCR CDR3, the HTBI primer set was used. TCRdb used MiXCR to reprocess the multiplex PCR reads, holding one entry per CDR3 protein. The sample comprises approximately 520,000 distinct CDR3 sequences, approximately 25% of which are singletons, and 10% to 12% rests with the top ten. These data originate in a study of T cells in Graves' hyperthyroidism and ophthalmopathy. Whole-study context: Blood was drawn when the patient was first diagnosed and still untreated. Study conclusions and caveats: Ophthalmopathy was model-predicted a median about 7.1 months pre-onset.

This CDR3 has 15 amino acids. After removal of 4 bases from V and 5 bases from J, the junction contained 8 bases not matched to a gene. Germline V gene sequence: CDR1 LGHNA, CDR2 YNFKEQ. This chain joins TRBV4-2 and TRBJ2-3; TRBD2 matches at 8 bases. This clonotype was obtained from a woman in her twenties or thirties with Graves' ophthalmopathy. Sequenced: blood. CDR3 nucleotides: TGTGCCAGCAGCCCGGACCAGCGGGGGCGAGATACGCAGTATTTT. Its translation: CASSPDQRGRDTQYF.